Shown below are 26 T cell receptor beta chains from a single sample sequenced in a study of blood T cell repertoires in COVID-19 (dated by TCRdb to about 2020). The library was produced with the immunoSEQ multiplex PCR assay. TCRdb's version of the immuneACCESS table is confined to in-frame rearrangements and falls short of the full clone set. An unresolved V gene accounts for under half of the shortfall where checked; the remainder is of unknown origin. Counted in this sample were about 290,000 clones; 85% of them appeared once. Of the sample, about 4% is held by the ten largest clones. The sample consisted of peripheral blood. All receptors derive from a woman aged 50 to 60 with active or convalescent COVID-19.

This clone was counted ten times or more. The chain couples TRBV10-3 to TRBJ2-5, with 10 bases matching TRBD2. This CDR3 region has 17 residues. In germline, CDR1 is ENHRY, CDR2 SYGVKD. With V trimmed by 3 bases and J by 5 bases, 12 bases remained unmatched. CDR3 nucleotides: TGTGCCATCAGTGACGCCAAAGCGGGAGGGCCGATTGAGACCCAGTACTTC. It yields the protein CAISDAKAGGPIETQYF.

The V gene is TRBV5-1, the J gene TRBJ1-1; 7 bases are shared with TRBD1. The CDR3 runs 13 residues. Losses at the gene ends were 4 bases for V and 1 base for J; bases not matched to a gene: 1. Looked up from germline, CDR1 is SGHRS and CDR2 is YFSETQ. The CDR3 protein is CASSHRGNTEAFF. CDR3 sequence (DNA): TGCGCCAGCAGCCACAGGGGGAACACTGAAGCTTTCTTT.

This clone was recorded a few times. CDR3 DNA sequence: TGCAGCGTTGGTACAGGGGGCTCCTACGAGCAGTACTTC. Translation: CSVGTGGSYEQYF. The genes are TRBV29-1 and TRBJ2-7; 8 nucleotides align to TRBD1. This CDR3 region has 13 residues. Per the germline V gene, CDR1 is SQVTM and CDR2 is ANQGSEA. Unmatched junction bases numbered 2, after V lost 4 bases and J lost 0 bases.

The gene calls are TRBV7-9 and TRBJ2-7; tentative D call: TRBD1 (6 bases). The V end lost 5 bases, the J end lost 6 bases, and 20 bases lay between the germline ends. The CDR3 extends over 15 amino acids. Germline values: CDR1 SEHNR, CDR2 FQNEAQ (reference sequence). The CDR3 reads CASSPIRGRGREQYF. The CDR3 nucleotides are TGTGCCAGCAGCCCCATCAGGGGCCGCGGGCGCGAGCAGTACTTC.

This chain connects TRBV5-1 to TRBJ1-2; TRBD1 agrees at 7 bases. Germline assignment: CDR1 SGHRS and CDR2 YFSETQ. CDR3 length: 14 residues. V shed 2 bases and J 8 bases; nucleotides not matched to a gene: 9. The DNA of the CDR3 is TGCGCCAGCAGCTTTGAGACAGGGTTCCAAGGCTACACCTTC. Its translation: CASSFETGFQGYTF.

Points on this clone: The junction differs from germline at one of its ends, possibly a read error. The V call is TRBV2, the J call TRBJ2-7, with a weak D call TRBD1 (6 bases). The CDR3 has 13 amino acids. The germline V gene has CDR1 SNHLY and CDR2 FYNNEI. The CDR3 sequence is CATSGLGGYEQYF. CDR3 sequence (DNA): TGTGCCACCAGTGGTCTAGGGGGCTACGAGCAGTACTTC.

This clone was seen a single time. The V call is TRBV29-1, the J call TRBJ2-1, with D tentatively TRBD2 (6 bases). The CDR3 contains 14 residues. V was pared by 6 bases and J by 2 bases, with 14 bases between. Germline CDR1 and CDR2: SQVTM and ANQGSEA. CDR3 amino acids: CSVRRDSTYNEQFF. CDR3 in DNA: TGCAGCGTGAGGCGGGACTCGACCTACAATGAGCAGTTCTTC.

As to this clone: The sample has other DNA sequences that encode this CDR3 too. This chain joins TRBV5-1 and TRBJ2-7, with 10 bases that match TRBD2. CDR1 and CDR2 from the germline V gene are SGHRS and YFSETQ. The CDR3 consists of 15 residues. With V trimmed by 1 base and J by 2 bases, 3 bases remained unmatched. The CDR3, as DNA: TGCGCCAGCAGCTTGCGGACTAGCGGACCCTACGAGCAGTACTTC. Its protein is CASSLRTSGPYEQYF.

The sample holds a few counts of this clone. The V call is TRBV19, the J call TRBJ1-6, with D possibly being TRBD1 (5 bases). Germline V lookup: CDR1 LNHDA, CDR2 SQIVND (reference sequence). The CDR3 totals 14 residues. The V and J ends lost 6 bases and 3 bases respectively, with 9 bases between them. The CDR3 DNA reads as TGTGCCAGTAGACAGGCTGGCTATAATTCACCCCTCCACTTT. This codes for CASRQAGYNSPLHF.

V usage is TRBV3-1 (or the pseudogene TRBV3-2) and J usage is TRBJ2-2; 7 bases are a match to TRBD2. Per the germline V gene, CDR1 is LGHDT and CDR2 is YNNKEL (reference sequence). The CDR3 covers 17 residues. The V segment lost 0 bases and the J segment 2 bases; nucleotides outside the gene matches: 6. CDR3 amino acids: CASSQDRGRANTGELFF. CDR3 bases: TGTGCCAGCAGCCAAGATCGGGGGAGGGCTAACACCGGGGAGCTGTTTTTT.

The gene calls are TRBV28 and TRBJ2-1; 11 positions agree with TRBD2. Trimming at V came to 5 bases and at J to 4 bases, leaving 4 bases not matched to a gene. CDR3 length: 15 amino acids. Germline V gene data show CDR1 as MDHEN and CDR2 as SYDVKM. The CDR3 reads CASSAGTSGYNEQFF. The CDR3 nucleotides are TGTGCCAGCAGTGCTGGGACTAGCGGTTACAATGAGCAGTTCTTC.

The chain employs TRBV6-5 and TRBJ2-7; D may be TRBD1 (7 bases). The germline V and J ends were trimmed by 4 bases and 2 bases, with 18 bases remaining between them. The CDR3 length is 16 residues. Germline CDR1 is MNHEY and CDR2 is SVGAGI. The CDR3 nucleotides read TGTGCCAGCAGTTTTAGGCGCCAGGGGGGACCCTACGAGCAGTACTTC. Protein: CASSFRRQGGPYEQYF.

The chain combines TRBV18 with TRBJ2-7; TRBD1 is a possible D gene (5 bases). V was trimmed by 1 base and J by 6 bases, leaving 16 bases between them. CDR1 and CDR2 (germline): KGHSH, LQKENI. This CDR3 is built from 15 residues. CDR3 protein: CASSPRTGRVVEQYF. CDR3 in DNA: TGTGCCAGCTCACCACGAACAGGAAGGGTTGTCGAGCAGTACTTC. Looking up the rest from reference TRBV18 and TRBJ2-7 gives the full variable domain: NAGVMQNPRHLVRRRGQEARLRCSPMKGHSHVYWYRQLPEEGLKFMVYLQKENIIDESGMPKERFSAEFPKEGPSILRIQQVVRGDSAAYFCASSPRTGRVVEQYFGPGTRLTVT.

The J gene is TRBJ2-5, the V gene TRBV29-1, with D perhaps matching TRBD1 (6 bases). Germline lookup yields CDR1 SQVTM and CDR2 ANQGSEA. The CDR3 has 14 amino acids. Trimming cost V 4 bases and J 4 bases, with 16 bases left between them. CDR3 DNA: TGCAGCGTTGTTAGGTCAGGGGCCGGAGAGACCCAGTACTTC. Translation: CSVVRSGAGETQYF.

V usage is TRBV9 and J usage is TRBJ2-7, with D possibly TRBD1 on 5 matching bases. Between the trimmed V and J ends, which lost 0 bases and 3 bases, there was a span of 10 bases. The CDR3 length is 14 residues. Germline V gene sequence: CDR1 SGDLS, CDR2 YYNGEE. The CDR3 DNA reads TGTGCCAGCAGCGTAGATAACAGGAACTACGAGCAGTACTTC. It codes for CASSVDNRNYEQYF.

The chain carries TRBV29-1 and TRBJ1-2; D is perhaps TRBD1 (5 bases). From germline, CDR1 is SQVTM and CDR2 ANQGSEA. Trimming removed 7 bases at V and 4 bases at J, with 19 bases between. The CDR3 contains 14 residues. The CDR3 sequence is CSADGGGRVYGYTF. The DNA of the CDR3 is TGCAGCGCCGATGGGGGGGGTAGGGTCTATGGCTACACCTTC.

V is TRBV5-4 and J is TRBJ1-1, with 8 bases fitting TRBD1. CDR1 is SGHNT and CDR2 is YYREEE in the germline V gene (reference sequence). The CDR3 length is 15 residues. V lost 4 bases and J lost 0; bases outside the gene matches: 5. CDR3 in amino acids: CASSPRTGLNTEAFF. The CDR3 DNA follows: TGTGCCAGCAGCCCCAGGACAGGGTTGAACACTGAAGCTTTCTTT.

This chain connects TRBV6-1 to TRBJ1-2; D may be TRBD1 (6 bases). CDR3 length: 15 residues. V dropped 2 bases and J dropped 3 bases, with 13 bases sitting between them. Germline CDR1 reads MNHNS; CDR2 reads SASEGT. CDR3 coding DNA: TGTGCCAGCAGTGAACATGGGGGCTGGGACTATGGCTACACCTTC. Its protein is CASSEHGGWDYGYTF.

Comments on this clone: This specimen includes other DNA sequences encoding the same CDR3. The chain is built from TRBV29-1 and TRBJ1-5, with a tentative D call TRBD1 (6 bases). Between the trimmed V and J ends, which lost 6 bases and 2 bases, there was a span of 11 bases. CDR1 and CDR2 from the germline V gene are SQVTM and ANQGSEA. The CDR3 consists of 13 residues. CDR3: CSVGGGGNQPQHF. The CDR3 coding sequence is TGCAGCGTGGGGGGGGGCGGCAATCAGCCCCAGCATTTT.

A single count supports this clone. The V gene is TRBV9, the J gene TRBJ2-7; 11 bases line up with TRBD2. V gave up 4 bases and J gave up 6 bases; unmatched junction bases: 9. Germline V CDR1 and CDR2: SGDLS, YYNGEE. This CDR3 comprises 15 residues. CDR3 sequence: CASSPVAGGLGEQYF. The CDR3 region has the DNA TGTGCCAGCAGCCCCGTAGCGGGAGGGCTTGGCGAGCAGTACTTC.

The J gene is TRBJ1-2, the V gene TRBV11-2; 9 bases match TRBD1. Losses at the gene ends were 4 bases for V and 4 bases for J; bases not matched to a gene: 1. The CDR3 has 13 amino acids. CDR1 is SGHAT, CDR2 FQNNGV, per germline. CDR3 amino acids: CASSSGQGYGYTF. The CDR3 region has the DNA TGTGCCAGCAGCTCGGGACAGGGCTATGGCTACACCTTC.

The chain couples TRBV2 to TRBJ1-5, with 9 bases aligning to TRBD1. V was clipped by 6 bases and J by 7 bases; unmatched bases: 7. Looked up from germline, CDR1 is SNHLY and CDR2 is FYNNEI. The CDR3 has 14 residues. The CDR3 DNA is TGTGCCAGCAGACAGGGGGCAGACGGGCAGCCCCAGCATTTT. This gives the protein CASRQGADGQPQHF.

The chain links TRBV7-8 to TRBJ2-7, with D unclear. V was shortened by 5 bases and J by 7 bases, with 12 bases between the two germline ends. The length of the CDR3 is 12 residues. Germline values: CDR1 SGHVS, CDR2 FQNEAQ. This chain's CDR3 is CASSHYSREQYF. The CDR3, as DNA: TGTGCCAGCAGCCATTACTCGCGAGAGCAGTACTTC.

This chain joins TRBV28 and TRBJ1-2; D not resolved. The CDR3 contains 14 residues. Germline lookup yields CDR1 MDHEN and CDR2 SYDVKM. V lost 3 bases and J 4 bases, leaving 12 bases between the germline ends. The CDR3 sequence: CASSLRSGIYGYTF. CDR3 bases: TGTGCCAGCAGTTTGCGGTCCGGGATCTATGGCTACACCTTC.

This clone was counted a single time. The chain combines TRBV9 with TRBJ1-1; D not certain. The ends were cut back, 0 bases at V and 6 bases at J, with 12 bases in the middle. Germline V lookup: CDR1 SGDLS, CDR2 YYNGEE. The CDR3 is 14 amino acids. CDR3 in amino acids: CASSVDQTEAEAFF. CDR3 DNA sequence: TGTGCCAGCAGCGTAGACCAAACTGAGGCTGAAGCTTTCTTT. The whole variable domain, remainder taken from reference TRBV9 and TRBJ1-1, is DSGVTQTPKHLITATGQRVTLRCSPRSGDLSVYWYQQSLDQGLQFLIQYYNGEERAKGNILERFSAQQFPDLHSELNLSSLELGDSALYFCASSVDQTEAEAFFGQGTRLTVV.

This clone came up once. The gene calls are TRBV9 and TRBJ1-1, with 10 bases fitting TRBD1. The germline CDR1 and CDR2 sequences are SGDLS and YYNGEE. The CDR3 loop spans 15 amino acids. Unmatched junction bases numbered 9, after V lost 7 bases and J lost 3 bases. The CDR3 DNA follows: TGTGCCAGCGAAGGGACAGGGGCCGCTCACACTGAAGCTTTCTTT. This encodes CASEGTGAAHTEAFF.